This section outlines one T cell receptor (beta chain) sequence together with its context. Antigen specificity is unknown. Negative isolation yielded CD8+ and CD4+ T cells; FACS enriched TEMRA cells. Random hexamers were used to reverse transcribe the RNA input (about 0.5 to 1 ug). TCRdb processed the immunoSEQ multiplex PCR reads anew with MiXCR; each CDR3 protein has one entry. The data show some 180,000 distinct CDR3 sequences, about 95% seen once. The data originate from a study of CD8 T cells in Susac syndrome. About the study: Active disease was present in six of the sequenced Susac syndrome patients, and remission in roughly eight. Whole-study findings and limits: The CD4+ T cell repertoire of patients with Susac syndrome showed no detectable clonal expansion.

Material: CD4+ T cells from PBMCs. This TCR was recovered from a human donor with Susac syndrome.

CDR3: CASRAGTDTQYF. In DNA, the CDR3 is TGTGCCAGCCGGGCGGGCACAGATACGCAGTATTTT. V and J are TRBV6-5 and TRBJ2-3; D ambiguous. The germline CDR1 and CDR2 sequences are MNHEY and SVGAGI. There are 12 residues in the CDR3. Trimming took off 8 bases at V and 1 base at J, with 7 bases between the two ends.